This paragraph covers one T cell receptor beta chain sequence. This sample is part of a study of control samples from healthy donors and cancer patients. Clones were sequenced by immunoSEQ multiplex PCR, and TCRdb holds only the in-frame ones, with some missing. The sample includes about 84,000 clones, about 79% seen only once; the top ten take roughly 10%. Germline V CDR1 and CDR2: MGHRA, YSYEKL. The CDR3 spans 17 residues. V gave up 2 bases and J gave up 4 bases, with 20 bases separating them. This receptor was obtained from a man aged 55 to 70 with head and neck cancer. Sample: PBMCs. The rearrangement links TRBV4-1 to TRBJ1-2, with D possibly matching TRBD1 (6 bases). The CDR3 DNA is TGCGCCAGCAGCCAATCAATTACGCGGGGGCCGGGCTATGGCTACACCTTC. This gives the protein CASSQSITRGPGYGYTF.